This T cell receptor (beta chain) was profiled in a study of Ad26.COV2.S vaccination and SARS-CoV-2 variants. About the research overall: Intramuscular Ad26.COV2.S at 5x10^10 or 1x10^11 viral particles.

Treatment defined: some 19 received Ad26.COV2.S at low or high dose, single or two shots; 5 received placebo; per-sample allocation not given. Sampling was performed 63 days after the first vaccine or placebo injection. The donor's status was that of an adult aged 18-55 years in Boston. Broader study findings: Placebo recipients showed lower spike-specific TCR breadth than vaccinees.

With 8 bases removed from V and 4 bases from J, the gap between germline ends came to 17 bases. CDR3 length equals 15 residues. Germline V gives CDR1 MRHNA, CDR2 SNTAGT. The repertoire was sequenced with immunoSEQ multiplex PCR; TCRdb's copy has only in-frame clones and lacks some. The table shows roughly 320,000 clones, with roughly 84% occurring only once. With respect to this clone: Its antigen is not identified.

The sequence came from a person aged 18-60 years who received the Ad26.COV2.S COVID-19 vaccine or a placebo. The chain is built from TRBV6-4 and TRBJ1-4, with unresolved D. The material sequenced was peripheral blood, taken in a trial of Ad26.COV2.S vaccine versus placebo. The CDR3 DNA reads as TGTGCCAGCGATACCTTCAGAGGGTTTAATGAAAAACTGTTTTTT. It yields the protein CASDTFRGFNEKLFF.